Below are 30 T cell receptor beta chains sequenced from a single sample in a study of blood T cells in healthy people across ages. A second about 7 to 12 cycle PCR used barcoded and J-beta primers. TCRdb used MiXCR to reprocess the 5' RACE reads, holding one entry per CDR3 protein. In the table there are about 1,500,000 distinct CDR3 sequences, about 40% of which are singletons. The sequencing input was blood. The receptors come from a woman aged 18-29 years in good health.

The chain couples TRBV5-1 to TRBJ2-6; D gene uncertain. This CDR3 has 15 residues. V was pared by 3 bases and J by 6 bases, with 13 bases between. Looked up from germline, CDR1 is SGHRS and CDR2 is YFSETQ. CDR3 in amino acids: CASSSGFNEANVLTF. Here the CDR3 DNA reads TGCGCCAGCAGCTCCGGGTTTAATGAGGCCAACGTCCTGACTTTC.

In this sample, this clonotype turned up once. The CDR3 coding sequence is TGCGCCAGCAGCCAAGCTACGGCAGGACACTGGGAAAACATTCAGTACTTC. Protein: CASSQATAGHWENIQYF. This chain joins TRBV4-1 and TRBJ2-4; the D gene is possibly TRBD1 (5 bases). Trimming removed 1 base at V and 5 bases at J, with 18 bases between. The V gene's germline CDR1 is MGHRA and CDR2 YSYEKL. The CDR3 loop spans 17 amino acids.

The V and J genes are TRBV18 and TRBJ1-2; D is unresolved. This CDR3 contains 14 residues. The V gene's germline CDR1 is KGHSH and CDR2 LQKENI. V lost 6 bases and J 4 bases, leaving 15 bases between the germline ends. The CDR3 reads CASSAPPKGYGYTF. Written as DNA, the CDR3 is TGTGCCAGCTCGGCACCCCCAAAAGGCTATGGCTACACCTTC.

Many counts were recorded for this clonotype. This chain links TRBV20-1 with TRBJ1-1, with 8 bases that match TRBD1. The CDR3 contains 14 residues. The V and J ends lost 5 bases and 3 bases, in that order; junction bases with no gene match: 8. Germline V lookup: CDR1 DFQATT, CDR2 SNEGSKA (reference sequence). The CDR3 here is CSAAHPQGDTEAFF. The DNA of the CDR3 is TGCAGTGCTGCCCACCCACAGGGGGACACTGAAGCTTTCTTT.

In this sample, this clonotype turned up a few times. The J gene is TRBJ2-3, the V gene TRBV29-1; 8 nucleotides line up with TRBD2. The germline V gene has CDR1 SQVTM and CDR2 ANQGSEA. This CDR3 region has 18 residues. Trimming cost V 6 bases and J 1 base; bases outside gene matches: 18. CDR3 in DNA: TGCAGCGTCCTCGGAACTAGCGGATCCCGGGGAGGCACAGATACGCAGTATTTT. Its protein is CSVLGTSGSRGGTDTQYF.

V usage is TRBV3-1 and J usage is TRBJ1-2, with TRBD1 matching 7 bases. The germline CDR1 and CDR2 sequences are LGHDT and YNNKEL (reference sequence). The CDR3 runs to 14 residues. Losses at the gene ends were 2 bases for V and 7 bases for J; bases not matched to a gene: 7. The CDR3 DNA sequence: TGTGCCAGCAGCCAATCTGAGGGGGCGGGTGGCTACACCTTC. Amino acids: CASSQSEGAGGYTF.

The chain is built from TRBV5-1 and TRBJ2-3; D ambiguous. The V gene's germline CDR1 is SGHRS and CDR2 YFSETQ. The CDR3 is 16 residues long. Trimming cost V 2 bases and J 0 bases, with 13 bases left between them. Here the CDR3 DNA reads TGCGCCAGCAGCTTCTTAACAGCCCTTAGCACAGATACGCAGTATTTT. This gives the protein CASSFLTALSTDTQYF.

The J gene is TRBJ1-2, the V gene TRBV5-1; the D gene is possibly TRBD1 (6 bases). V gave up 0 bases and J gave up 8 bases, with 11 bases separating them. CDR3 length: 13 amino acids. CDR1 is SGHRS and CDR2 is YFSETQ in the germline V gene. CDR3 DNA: TGCGCCAGCAGCTTGGAAACAGGGCGAGGCTACACCTTC. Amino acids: CASSLETGRGYTF.

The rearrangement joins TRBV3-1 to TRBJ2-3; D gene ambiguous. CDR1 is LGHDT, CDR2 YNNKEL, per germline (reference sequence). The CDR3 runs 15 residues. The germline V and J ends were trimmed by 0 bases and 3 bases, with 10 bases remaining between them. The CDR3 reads CASSQDDSFTDTQYF. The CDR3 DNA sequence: TGTGCCAGCAGCCAAGATGACTCATTTACAGATACGCAGTATTTT.

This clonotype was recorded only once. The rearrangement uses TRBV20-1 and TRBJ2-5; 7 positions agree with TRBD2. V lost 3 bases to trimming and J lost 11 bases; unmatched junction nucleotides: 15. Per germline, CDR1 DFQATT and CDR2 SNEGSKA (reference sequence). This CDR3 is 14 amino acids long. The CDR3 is CSARLREKGNEQYF. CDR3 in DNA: TGCAGTGCTAGGTTGCGGGAGAAAGGCAATGAGCAGTACTTC.

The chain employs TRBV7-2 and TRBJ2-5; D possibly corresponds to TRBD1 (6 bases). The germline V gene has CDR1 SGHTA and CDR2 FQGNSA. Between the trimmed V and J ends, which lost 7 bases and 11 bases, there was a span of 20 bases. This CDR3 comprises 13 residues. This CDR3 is CASNVDRYNEQYF. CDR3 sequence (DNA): TGTGCCAGCAACGTAGACAGGTACAATGAGCAGTACTTC.

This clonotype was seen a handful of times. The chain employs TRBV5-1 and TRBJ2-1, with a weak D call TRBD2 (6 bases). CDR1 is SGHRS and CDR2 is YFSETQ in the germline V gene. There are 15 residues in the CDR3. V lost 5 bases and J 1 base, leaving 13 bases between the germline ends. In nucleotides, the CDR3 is TGCGCCAGCAGGCCCGGAGGGATATCCTACAATGAGCAGTTCTTC. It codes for CASRPGGISYNEQFF.

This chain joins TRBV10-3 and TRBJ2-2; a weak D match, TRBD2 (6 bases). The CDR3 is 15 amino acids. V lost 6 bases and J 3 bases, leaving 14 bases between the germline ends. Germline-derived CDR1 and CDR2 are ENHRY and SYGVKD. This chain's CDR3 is CAIRATGTYTGELFF. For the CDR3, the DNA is TGTGCCATCAGGGCGACCGGGACTTACACCGGGGAGCTGTTTTTT.

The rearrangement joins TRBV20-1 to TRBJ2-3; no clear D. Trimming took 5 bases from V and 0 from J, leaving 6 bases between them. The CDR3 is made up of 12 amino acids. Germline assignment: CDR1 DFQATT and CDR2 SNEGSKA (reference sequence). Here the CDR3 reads CSAQTSTDTQYF. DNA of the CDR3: TGCAGTGCTCAAACAAGCACAGATACGCAGTATTTT.

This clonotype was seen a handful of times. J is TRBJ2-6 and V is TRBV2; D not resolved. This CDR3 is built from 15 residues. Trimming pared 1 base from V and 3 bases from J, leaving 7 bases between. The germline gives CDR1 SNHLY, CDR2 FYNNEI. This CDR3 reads CASSEDRGGANVLTF. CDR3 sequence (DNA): TGTGCCAGCAGTGAAGACAGAGGTGGGGCCAACGTCCTGACTTTC.

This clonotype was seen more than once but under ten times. The CDR3 DNA reads TGTGCCAGCAGCTCCTGGACTAGCGGGAGTCGTAGCACAGATACGCAGTATTTT. As protein: CASSSWTSGSRSTDTQYF. The chain has TRBV7-2 and TRBJ2-3; 13 bases are shared with TRBD2. Germline CDR1 is SGHTA and CDR2 is FQGNSA. The CDR3 covers 18 residues. V gave up 4 bases and J gave up 0 bases; unmatched junction bases: 7.

The CDR3 DNA is TGCAGTGTCAGGGACAATGAGCAGTTCTTC. Translated, it gives CSVRDNEQFF. This rearrangement joins TRBV20-1 to TRBJ2-1; a weak D match, TRBD1 (5 bases). Germline CDR1 DFQATT, CDR2 SNEGSKA (reference sequence). CDR3 size: 10 residues. V was pared by 7 bases and J by 5 bases, with 6 bases between.

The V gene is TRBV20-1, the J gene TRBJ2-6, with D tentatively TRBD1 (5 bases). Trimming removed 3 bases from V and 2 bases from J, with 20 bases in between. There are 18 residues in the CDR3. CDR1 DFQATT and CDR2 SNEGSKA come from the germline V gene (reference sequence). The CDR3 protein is CSASPPAGFQAGANVLTF. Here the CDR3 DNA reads TGCAGTGCTAGCCCTCCCGCAGGGTTTCAAGCTGGGGCCAACGTCCTGACTTTC.

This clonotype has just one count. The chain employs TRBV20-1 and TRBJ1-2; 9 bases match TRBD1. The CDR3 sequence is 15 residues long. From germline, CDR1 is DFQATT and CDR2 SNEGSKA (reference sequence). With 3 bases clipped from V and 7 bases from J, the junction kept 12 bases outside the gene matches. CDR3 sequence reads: CSARDRTGQGSGYTF. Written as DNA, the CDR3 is TGCAGTGCTAGGGACCGAACAGGACAGGGGAGTGGCTACACCTTC.

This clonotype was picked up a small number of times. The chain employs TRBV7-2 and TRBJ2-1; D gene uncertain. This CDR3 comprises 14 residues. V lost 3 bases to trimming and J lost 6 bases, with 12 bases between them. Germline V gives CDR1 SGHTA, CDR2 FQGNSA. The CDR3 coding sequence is TGTGCCAGCAGCTTGGACCGCTCTACCAATGAGCAGTTCTTC. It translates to CASSLDRSTNEQFF.

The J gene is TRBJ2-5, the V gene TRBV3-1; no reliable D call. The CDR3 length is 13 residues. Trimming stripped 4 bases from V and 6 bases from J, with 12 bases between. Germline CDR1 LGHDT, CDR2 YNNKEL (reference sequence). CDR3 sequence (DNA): TGTGCCAGCAGCCTAGAGCCCCTTCAGACCCAGTACTTC. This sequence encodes CASSLEPLQTQYF.

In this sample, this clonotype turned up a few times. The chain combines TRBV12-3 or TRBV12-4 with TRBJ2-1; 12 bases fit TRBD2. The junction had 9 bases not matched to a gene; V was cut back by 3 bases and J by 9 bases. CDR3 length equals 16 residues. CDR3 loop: CASSFSSGGARGEQFF. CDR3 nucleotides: TGTGCCAGCAGTTTCTCTAGCGGGGGGGCACGGGGTGAGCAGTTCTTC.

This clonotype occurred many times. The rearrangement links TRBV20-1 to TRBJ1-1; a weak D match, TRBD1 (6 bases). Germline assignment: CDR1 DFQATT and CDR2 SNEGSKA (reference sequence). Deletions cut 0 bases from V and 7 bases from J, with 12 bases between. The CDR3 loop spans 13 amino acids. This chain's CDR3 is CSAREAGEVEAFF. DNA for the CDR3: TGCAGTGCTAGAGAAGCAGGGGAGGTTGAAGCTTTCTTT.

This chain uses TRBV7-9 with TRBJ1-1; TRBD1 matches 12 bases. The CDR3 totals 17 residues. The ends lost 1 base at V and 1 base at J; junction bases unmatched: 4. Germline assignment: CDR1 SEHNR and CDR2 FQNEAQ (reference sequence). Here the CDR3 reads CASSLVGQGAWNTEAFF. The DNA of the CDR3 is TGTGCCAGCAGCTTAGTGGGACAGGGGGCTTGGAACACTGAAGCTTTCTTT.

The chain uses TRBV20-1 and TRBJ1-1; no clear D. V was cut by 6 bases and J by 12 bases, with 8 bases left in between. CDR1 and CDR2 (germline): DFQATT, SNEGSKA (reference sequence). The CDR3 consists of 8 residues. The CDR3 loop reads CSAKRTFF. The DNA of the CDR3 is TGCAGTGCGAAAAGAACTTTCTTT.

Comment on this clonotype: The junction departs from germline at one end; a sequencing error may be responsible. The CDR3 loop is CASSHVPSSGANVPTF. CDR3 coding DNA: TGTGCCAGCAGCCACGTTCCAAGCTCTGGGGCCAACGTCCCGACTTTC. The chain uses TRBV4-2 and TRBJ2-6; possibly TRBD1 for D (5 bases). The CDR3 length is 16 residues. In germline, CDR1 is LGHNA, CDR2 YNFKEQ.

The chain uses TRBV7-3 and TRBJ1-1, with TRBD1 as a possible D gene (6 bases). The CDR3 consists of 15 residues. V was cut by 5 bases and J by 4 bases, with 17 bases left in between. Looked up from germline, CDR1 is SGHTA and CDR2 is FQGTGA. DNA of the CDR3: TGTGCCAGCAGCGCCGAGGGTCGGGGGGCCACTGAAGCTTTCTTT. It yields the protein CASSAEGRGATEAFF. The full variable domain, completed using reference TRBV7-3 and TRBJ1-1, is GAGVSQTPSNKVTEKGKYVELRCDPISGHTALYWYRQSLGQGPEFLIYFQGTGAADDSGLPNDRFFAVRPEGSVSTLKIQRTERGDSAVYLCASSAEGRGATEAFFGQGTRLTVV.

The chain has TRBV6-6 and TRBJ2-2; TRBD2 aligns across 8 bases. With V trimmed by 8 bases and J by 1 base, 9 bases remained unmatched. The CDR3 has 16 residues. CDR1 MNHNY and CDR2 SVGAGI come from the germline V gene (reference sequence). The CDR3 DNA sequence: TGTGCCAGCCGGGACGTAGCGGGATTGAACACCGGGGAGCTGTTTTTT. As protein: CASRDVAGLNTGELFF.

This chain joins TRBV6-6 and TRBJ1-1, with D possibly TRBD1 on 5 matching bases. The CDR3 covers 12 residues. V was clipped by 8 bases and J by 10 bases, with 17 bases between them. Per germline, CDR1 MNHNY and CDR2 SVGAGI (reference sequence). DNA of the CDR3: TGTGCCAGCGGTGCCGGGGCACACGGAGCTTTCTTT. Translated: CASGAGAHGAFF.

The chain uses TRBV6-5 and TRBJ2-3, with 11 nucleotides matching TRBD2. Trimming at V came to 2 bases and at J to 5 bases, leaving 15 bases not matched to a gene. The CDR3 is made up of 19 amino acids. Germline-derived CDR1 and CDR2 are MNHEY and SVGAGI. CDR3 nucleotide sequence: TGTGCCAGCAGTTACGGTATTATCGTAGCGGGAGGGCCAAGAGATACGCAGTATTTT. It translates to CASSYGIIVAGGPRDTQYF.